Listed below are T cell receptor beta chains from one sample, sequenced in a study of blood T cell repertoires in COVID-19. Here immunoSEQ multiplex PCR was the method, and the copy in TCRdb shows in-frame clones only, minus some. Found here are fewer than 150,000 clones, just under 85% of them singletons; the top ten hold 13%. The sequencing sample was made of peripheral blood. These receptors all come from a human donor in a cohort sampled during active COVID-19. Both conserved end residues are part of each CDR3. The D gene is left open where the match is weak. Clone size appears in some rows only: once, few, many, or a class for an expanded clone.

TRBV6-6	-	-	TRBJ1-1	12	TGTGCCAGCCGCATTCAGGGCACTGAAGCTTTCTTT	CASRIQGTEAFF
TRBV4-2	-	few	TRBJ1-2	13	TGTGCCAGCAGCCAAGACAGGGTTCCTGGCTACACCTTC	CASSQDRVPGYTF
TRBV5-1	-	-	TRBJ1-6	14	TGCGCCAGCAGCAGGGGACAAGACAATTCACCCCTCCACTTT	CASSRGQDNSPLHF
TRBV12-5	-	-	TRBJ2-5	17	TGTGCTAGTGGTTTGGGGGCAGGGGCCGATCAGCGAGAGACCCAGTACTTC	CASGLGAGADQRETQYF
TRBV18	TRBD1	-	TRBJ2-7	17	TGTGCCAGCTCACCTATGACAGGGGGCCAACCAAGTCCAGAGCAGTACTTC	CASSPMTGGQPSPEQYF
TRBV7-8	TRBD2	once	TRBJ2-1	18	TGTGCCAGCAGCTTCCAACGGCGGGGGGGCTCAGGGTACAATGAGCAGTTCTTC	CASSFQRRGGSGYNEQFF
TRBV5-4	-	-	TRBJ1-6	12	TGTGCCACTGGGCAGATTAATTCACCCCTCCACTTT	CATGQINSPLHF
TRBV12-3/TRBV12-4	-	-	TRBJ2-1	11	TGTGCCAGCAGTTTCTCTAATGAGCAGTTCTTC	CASSFSNEQFF
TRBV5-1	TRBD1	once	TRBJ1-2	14	TGCGCCAGCAGCTTACAAGACAGGGTCTATGGCTACACCTTC	CASSLQDRVYGYTF
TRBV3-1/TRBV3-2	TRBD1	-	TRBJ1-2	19	TGTGCCAGCAGCCGCCACATAACAGGGGCCACTCACGCTAACTATGGCTACACCTTC	CASSRHITGATHANYGYTF
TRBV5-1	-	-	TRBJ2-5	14	TGCGCCAGCAGCGCCGTACGAAGAGGGGAGACCCAGTACTTC	CASSAVRRGETQYF
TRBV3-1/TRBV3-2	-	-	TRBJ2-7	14	TGTGCCAGATCGGGGAGCAGGGGCGCGTACGAGCAGTACTTC	CARSGSRGAYEQYF
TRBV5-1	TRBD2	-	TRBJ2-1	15	TGCGCCAGCAGCTTGGGTGGGACTAGTCGCAATGAGCAGTTCTTC	CASSLGGTSRNEQFF
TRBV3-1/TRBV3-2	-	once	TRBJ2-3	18	TGTGCCAGCAGCCGAGGGTCCTCCTCCCCTCCCAGCACAGATACGCAGTATTTT	CASSRGSSSPPSTDTQYF
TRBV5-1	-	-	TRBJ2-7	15	TGCGCCAGCAGCTTGGTGGAGGGGTCCGGCTACGAGCAGTACTTC	CASSLVEGSGYEQYF
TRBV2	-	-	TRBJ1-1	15	TGTGCCAGCAGTCTAGATCCGGGAATAAACACTGAAGCTTTCTTT	CASSLDPGINTEAFF
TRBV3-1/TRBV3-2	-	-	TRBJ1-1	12	TGTGCCAGCAGCCTCCAGGGGACTGAAGCTTTCTTT	CASSLQGTEAFF
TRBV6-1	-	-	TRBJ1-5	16	TGTGCCAGCAGTGAGAACGGACAGTATGGCAATCAGCCCCAGCATTTT	CASSENGQYGNQPQHF
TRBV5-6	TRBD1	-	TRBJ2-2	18	TGTGCCAGCAGCGACAGTCGGGACAGGGGGCTCTCGACCGGGGAGCTGTTTTTT	CASSDSRDRGLSTGELFF
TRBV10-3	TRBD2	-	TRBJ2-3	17	TGTGCCAGCAGGCCGACGGGCGGGGGGGCCCGCCCAGATACGCAGTATTTT	CASRPTGGGARPDTQYF
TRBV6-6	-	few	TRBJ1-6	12	TGTGCCAGCAGTCTAGACAGTTCACCCCTCCACTTT	CASSLDSSPLHF
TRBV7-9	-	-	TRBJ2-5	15	TGTGCCAGCAGCTTAAGGGAGGCGGGCCAAGAGACCCAGTACTTC	CASSLREAGQETQYF
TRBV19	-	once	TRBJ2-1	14	TGTGCCAGTAGTGGTTCGAGCTCCTACAATGAGCAGTTCTTC	CASSGSSSYNEQFF
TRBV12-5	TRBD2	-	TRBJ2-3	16	TGTGCTAGTGGTTCGCTGTCGGGGGGGCGTACAGATACGCAGTATTTT	CASGSLSGGRTDTQYF
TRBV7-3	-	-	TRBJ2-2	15	TGTGCCAGCAGCTTAATCGGGGGGAACACCGGGGAGCTGTTTTTT	CASSLIGGNTGELFF
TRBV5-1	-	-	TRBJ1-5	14	TGCGCCAGCAGCTTGTCAGGAGGCTATCAGCCCCAGCATTTT	CASSLSGGYQPQHF
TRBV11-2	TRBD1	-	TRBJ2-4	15	TGTGCCAGCAGCTCTAGACCTAGGGGGACAGGGTCAAGGGACTTC	CASSSRPRGTGSRDF
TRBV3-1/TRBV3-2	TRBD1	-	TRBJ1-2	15	TGTGCCAGCAGCCAAGATTCACAGGGGCGGTATGGCTACACCTTC	CASSQDSQGRYGYTF
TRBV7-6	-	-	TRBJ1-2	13	TGTGCCAGCAGCCCTAGGAGACCAGGGGGCTACACCTTC	CASSPRRPGGYTF
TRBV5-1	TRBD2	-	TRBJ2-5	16	TGCGCCAGCAGCTTGGGTGCAGCGGGGGGGACGGAGACCCAGTACTTC	CASSLGAAGGTETQYF
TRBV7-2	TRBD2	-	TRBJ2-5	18	TGTGCCAGCAGCTTAGGCTGGGGCAGCGGGGGGGCCGGAGAGACCCAGTACTTC	CASSLGWGSGGAGETQYF
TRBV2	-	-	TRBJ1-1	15	TGTGCCAGCAGTGTAAAAACAGGGAAAGGGACTGAAGCTTTCTTT	CASSVKTGKGTEAFF
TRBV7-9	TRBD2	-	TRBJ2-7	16	TGTGCCAGCAGCTTAGGTAGGACTAGCGGATCCTACGAGCAGTACTTC	CASSLGRTSGSYEQYF
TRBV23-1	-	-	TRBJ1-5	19	TGCGCCAGCAGTCAATCGGGCGGGATTGGGCGTTTGGGCAATCAGCCCCAGCATTTT	CASSQSGGIGRLGNQPQHF